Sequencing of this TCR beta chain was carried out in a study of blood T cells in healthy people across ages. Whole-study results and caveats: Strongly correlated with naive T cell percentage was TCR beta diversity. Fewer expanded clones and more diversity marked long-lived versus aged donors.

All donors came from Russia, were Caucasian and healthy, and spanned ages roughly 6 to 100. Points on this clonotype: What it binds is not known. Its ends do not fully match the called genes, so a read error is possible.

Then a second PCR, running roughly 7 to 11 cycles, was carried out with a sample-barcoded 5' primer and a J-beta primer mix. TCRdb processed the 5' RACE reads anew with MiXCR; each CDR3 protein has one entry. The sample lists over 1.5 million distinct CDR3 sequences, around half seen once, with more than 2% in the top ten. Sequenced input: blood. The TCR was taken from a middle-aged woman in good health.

CDR3 in DNA: TGTGCCGGCAGCCAAGATGGCGCCAGAAACTATGGCTACACCTTC. It is translated as CAGSQDGARNYGYTF. The chain carries TRBV4-2 and TRBJ1-2; no reliable D call. This CDR3 is built from 15 residues. The germline CDR1 and CDR2 sequences are LGHNA and YNFKEQ.